This T cell receptor (beta chain) derives from a study of T cells in localized non-small cell lung cancer (dated by TCRdb to the early 2020s). Study-wide context: The study examined T cell repertoires in under 300 patients with early-stage NSCLC and compared tumors with uninvolved tumor-adjacent lungs. The cohort consisted of approximately 240 treatment-naive NSCLC patients whose localized lung tumors had been resected. A mean age of around 66 years was recorded for the NSCLC patients, of whom some 130 were male and more than 85 were female.

Overall study outcomes, separate from this receptor: Of the top 100 tumor clones, a median of around 57 were detected in paired uninvolved adjacent lung; under 35 were also among that lung's top 100. Because the study design was exploratory, TCR variables were selected using unadjusted p-values without false-discovery rate correction. Higher T cell density in blood was associated with longer overall survival, whereas higher clonality in adjacent lung was associated with shorter survival. Uninvolved tumor-adjacent lung showed the highest T cell clonality, higher than tumor, which suggests more focused antigenic responses in the adjacent lung. Because multi-region tumor sequencing was not done, intratumor heterogeneity could not be ruled out.

The immunoSEQ Assay was used to sequence TCR beta CDR3 regions from DNA. The study's own analysis went as follows. To compute T cell density, TCR beta template counts were normalized to usable DNA, which was estimated by amplifying housekeeping genes. Using the preseqR package, richness was estimated by extrapolating to 120,000 templates for tissue samples and 400,000 templates for PBMC samples. Clonality was taken to be one minus Pielou's evenness. To identify tissue-enriched TCRs, differential abundance testing was run on productive amino-acid clonotypes with a minimum total count of 5 and an alpha of 0.1. The Jaccard Index and the Morisita Overlap Index were used to measure repertoire overlap between compartments. TCR beta CDR3s were clustered by GLIPH together with public tetramer-defined viral CDR3s, and at least three viral sequences plus V-gene enrichment were required for viral motifs. TCRdb took over this immuneACCESS table, retaining in-frame rearrangements with V and J assigned. Such tables are incomplete; in checked studies, under half of the missing clones stem from an unresolved V gene, and the remainder is unexplained. The V and J calls and clone size are taken from that table; D and trimming were inferred from the DNA. The sample yields approximately 61,000 clones; 86% were counted once. Approximately 5.6% of the sample is taken by the ten largest.

CDR1 and CDR2 are drawn from the germline V gene (reference sequence): SGHKS, YYEKEE. Including cysteine and phenylalanine, the CDR3 has 17 amino acids. Only CDR3 DNA is held: 51 bases, read in frame from base 1. Germline trimming: 4 bases from V, 4 bases from J; junction bases outside gene matches: 16. With respect to this clone: The antigen this receptor binds is unknown. Base qualities are not provided; no much larger clone lies one nucleotide away.

At diagnosis, tumor, uninvolved tumor-adjacent lung and peripheral blood were collected and then preserved as a mix of FFPE and fresh-frozen material. For TCR repertoire profiling, blood samples were analyzed as peripheral blood mononuclear cells. The sequencing used peripheral blood, collected before any cancer treatment. The sequence joins TRBV5-5 to TRBJ1-1; a stretch of 7 junction bases matches TRBD1. The sequence was collected from a woman between 35 and 75 years old with stage I lung adenocarcinoma. The CDR3 in this case is CASSTTTQGHWSTEAFF. The nucleotides are TGTGCCAGCAGCACCACAACACAGGGGCACTGGAGCACTGAAGCTTTCTTT.